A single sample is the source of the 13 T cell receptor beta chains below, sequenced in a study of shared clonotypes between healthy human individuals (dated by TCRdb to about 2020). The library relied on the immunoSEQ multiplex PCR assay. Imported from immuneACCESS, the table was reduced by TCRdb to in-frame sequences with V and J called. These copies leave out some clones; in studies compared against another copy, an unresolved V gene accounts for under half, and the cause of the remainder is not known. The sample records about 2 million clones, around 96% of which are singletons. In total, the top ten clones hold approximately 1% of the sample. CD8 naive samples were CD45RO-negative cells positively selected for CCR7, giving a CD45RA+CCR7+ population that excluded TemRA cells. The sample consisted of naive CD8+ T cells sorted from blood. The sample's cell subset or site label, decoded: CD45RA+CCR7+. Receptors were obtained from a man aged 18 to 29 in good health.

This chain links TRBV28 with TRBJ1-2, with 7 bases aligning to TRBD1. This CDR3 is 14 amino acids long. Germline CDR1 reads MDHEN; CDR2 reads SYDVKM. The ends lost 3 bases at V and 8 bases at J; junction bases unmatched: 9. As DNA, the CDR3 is TGTGCCAGCAGTTTTCCTACAGGGGAGGAGGGCTACACCTTC. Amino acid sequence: CASSFPTGEEGYTF.

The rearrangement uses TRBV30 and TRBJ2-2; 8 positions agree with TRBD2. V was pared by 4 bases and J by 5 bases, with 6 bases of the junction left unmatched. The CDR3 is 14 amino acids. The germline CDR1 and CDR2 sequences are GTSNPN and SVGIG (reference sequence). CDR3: CAWTGGVSTGELFF. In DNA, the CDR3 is TGTGCCTGGACCGGGGGGGTTAGTACCGGGGAGCTGTTTTTT.

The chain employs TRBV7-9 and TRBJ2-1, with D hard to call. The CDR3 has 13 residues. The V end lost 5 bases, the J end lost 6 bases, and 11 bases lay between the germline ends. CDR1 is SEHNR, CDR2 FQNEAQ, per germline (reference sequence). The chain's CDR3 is CASSIGTGNEQFF. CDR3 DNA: TGTGCCAGCAGCATAGGTACGGGCAATGAGCAGTTCTTC.

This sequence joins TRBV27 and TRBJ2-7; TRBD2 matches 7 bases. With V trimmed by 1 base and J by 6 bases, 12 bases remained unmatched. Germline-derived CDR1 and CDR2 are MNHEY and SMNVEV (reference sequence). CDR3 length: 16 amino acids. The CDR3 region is CASSLLSLGLPIEQYF. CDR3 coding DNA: TGTGCCAGCAGTTTATTAAGCTTGGGACTACCCATCGAGCAGTACTTC.

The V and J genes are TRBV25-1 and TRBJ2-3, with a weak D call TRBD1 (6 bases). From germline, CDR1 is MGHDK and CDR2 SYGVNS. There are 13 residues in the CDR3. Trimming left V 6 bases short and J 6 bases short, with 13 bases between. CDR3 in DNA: TGTGCCAGCAGCAGGGGCTTAGCGGATACGCAGTATTTT. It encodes CASSRGLADTQYF.

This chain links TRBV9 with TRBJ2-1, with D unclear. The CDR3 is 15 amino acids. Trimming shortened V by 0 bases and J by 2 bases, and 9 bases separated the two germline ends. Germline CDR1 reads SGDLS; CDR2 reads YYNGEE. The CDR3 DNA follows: TGTGCCAGCAGCGTAGAGGTGGGTCCCTACAATGAGCAGTTCTTC. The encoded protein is CASSVEVGPYNEQFF.

CDR3 sequence (DNA): TGTGCCAGCAGCTTAACCGGGGGCAGCTACGAGCAGTACTTC. The encoded protein is CASSLTGGSYEQYF. The chain is built from TRBV7-6 and TRBJ2-7; D may be TRBD1 or TRBD2 (6 bases each). In germline, CDR1 is SGHVS, CDR2 FNYEAQ. Trimming cost V 2 bases and J 3 bases, with 11 bases left between them. The CDR3 covers 14 residues.

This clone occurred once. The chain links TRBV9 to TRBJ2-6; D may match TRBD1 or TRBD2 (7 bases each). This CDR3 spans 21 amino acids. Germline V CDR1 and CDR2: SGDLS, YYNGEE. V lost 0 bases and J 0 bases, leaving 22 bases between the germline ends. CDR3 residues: CASSVAPGGANDISGANVLTF. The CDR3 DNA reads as TGTGCCAGCAGCGTAGCCCCAGGGGGGGCTAATGACATCTCTGGGGCCAACGTCCTGACTTTC.

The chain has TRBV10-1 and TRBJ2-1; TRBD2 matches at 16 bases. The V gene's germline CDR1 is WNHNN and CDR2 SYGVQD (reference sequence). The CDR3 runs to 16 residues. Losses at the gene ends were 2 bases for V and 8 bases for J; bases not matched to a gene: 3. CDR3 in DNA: TGCGCCAGCAGTGAGGGGACTAGCGGGAGGGCCGATGAGCAGTTCTTC. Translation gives CASSEGTSGRADEQFF.

CDR3 region: CATSRDLATYEQYF. The CDR3 bases are TGTGCCACCAGCAGAGATCTAGCCACCTACGAGCAGTACTTC. V is TRBV15 and J is TRBJ2-7; D is perhaps TRBD2 (5 bases). V lost 0 bases and J lost 2, with 8 bases in between. CDR1 is LNHNV, CDR2 YYDKDF, per germline (reference sequence). The length of the CDR3 is 14 residues. Drawing the rest from reference TRBV15 and TRBJ2-7, the complete variable domain is DAMVIQNPRYQVTQFGKPVTLSCSQTLNHNVMYWYQQKSSQAPKLLFHYYDKDFNNEADTPDNFQSRRPNTSFCFLDIRSPGLGDTAMYLCATSRDLATYEQYFGPGTRLTVT.

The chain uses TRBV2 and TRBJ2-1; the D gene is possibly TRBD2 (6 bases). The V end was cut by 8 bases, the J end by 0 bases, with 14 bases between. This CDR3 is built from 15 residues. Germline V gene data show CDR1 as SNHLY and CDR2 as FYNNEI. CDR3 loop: CASGDGTGSYNEQFF. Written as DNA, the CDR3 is TGTGCCAGCGGGGACGGGACTGGCTCCTACAATGAGCAGTTCTTC.

The CDR3: CASSWTGSHEQYF. The CDR3, as DNA: TGTGCCAGCAGTTGGACAGGGTCCCACGAGCAGTACTTC. The chain has TRBV27 and TRBJ2-7, with TRBD1 matching 8 bases. The V gene end was trimmed by 4 bases and the J gene end by 5 bases; junction bases not matched to a gene: 4. The germline V gene encodes CDR1 MNHEY and CDR2 SMNVEV (reference sequence). The CDR3 is made up of 13 amino acids.

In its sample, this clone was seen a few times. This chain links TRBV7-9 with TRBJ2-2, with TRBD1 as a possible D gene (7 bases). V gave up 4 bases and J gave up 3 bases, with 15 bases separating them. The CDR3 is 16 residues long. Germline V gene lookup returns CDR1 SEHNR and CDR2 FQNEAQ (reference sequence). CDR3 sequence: CASSSTTGRYTGELFF. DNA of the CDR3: TGTGCCAGCAGCTCTACGACAGGGAGGTACACCGGGGAGCTGTTTTTT.